These T cell receptor beta chains were read from a single sample in a study of cytomegalovirus exposure and HLA in healthy donors. The assay was immunoSEQ multiplex PCR, and TCRdb's table has in-frame clones only and misses some. There are 120,000 or so clones in the sample; under 90% occur only once, and more than 1.5% lies in the top ten. Input material: PBMCs. These receptors were collected from a woman aged 18 to 35 in good health and CMV-seronegative. The CDR3 runs from the conserved cysteine through the conserved F or W. A D gene is named only where the DNA matches it firmly. Rows give clone size only sometimes, using once, few, many, or a class for an expanded clone.

j_gene	v_gene	abundance	d_gene	CDR3aa	CDR3nt
TRBJ2-1	TRBV5-6	-	-	CASSYTMVARYNEQFF	TGTGCCAGCAGCTATACGATGGTAGCGAGGTACAATGAGCAGTTCTTC
TRBJ2-7	TRBV4-1	-	TRBD1	CASSQVGDRLTYEQYF	TGCGCCAGCAGCCAAGTCGGGGACAGGCTAACCTACGAGCAGTACTTC
TRBJ1-3	TRBV5-4	-	TRBD1	CASNDYRQGDGNTIYF	TGTGCCAGCAACGACTATCGACAGGGAGATGGAAACACCATATATTTT
TRBJ1-1	TRBV28	-	-	CASIGVMNTEAFF	TGTGCCAGCATAGGGGTCATGAACACTGAAGCTTTCTTT
TRBJ2-3	TRBV5-1	-	TRBD2	CASNGGTGISTDTQYF	TGCGCCAGCAACGGGGGGACGGGGATAAGCACAGATACGCAGTATTTT
TRBJ2-1	TRBV18	-	TRBD2	CASSPPGLAKRNEQFF	TGTGCCAGCTCACCACCGGGACTAGCGAAGAGGAATGAGCAGTTCTTC
TRBJ2-7	TRBV5-1	-	TRBD1	CASSLGQGDGEQYF	TGCGCCAGCAGCTTGGGGCAGGGGGATGGCGAGCAGTACTTC
TRBJ2-5	TRBV5-1	-	TRBD2	CASSSGRPGSQYF	TGCGCCAGCAGTAGCGGGAGACCGGGGTCCCAGTACTTC
TRBJ1-2	TRBV4-1	-	-	CASSLGSGGSGYTF	TGCGCCAGCAGCCTGGGGTCGGGGGGCAGCGGCTACACCTTC
TRBJ1-5	TRBV19	-	TRBD1	CASGDRGGVQPQHF	TGTGCCAGTGGGGACAGGGGAGGCGTTCAGCCCCAGCATTTT
TRBJ2-1	TRBV6-1	-	-	CASSGGQGIYNEQFF	TGTGCCAGCAGTGGAGGGCAGGGGATCTACAATGAGCAGTTCTTC
TRBJ1-2	TRBV13	-	-	CASSLEMALQGYTF	TGTGCCAGCAGCTTAGAGATGGCGTTACAGGGCTACACCTTC
TRBJ2-3	TRBV11-1	-	-	CASSLLADSTDTQYF	TGTGCCAGCAGCTTATTAGCGGATAGCACAGATACGCAGTATTTT
TRBJ2-7	TRBV9	-	TRBD2	CASSEGGLAKYEQYF	TGTGCCAGCAGCGAGGGGGGACTAGCCAAGTACGAGCAGTACTTC
TRBJ1-2	TRBV14	-	-	CASSQAHPGVLSGYTF	TGTGCCAGCAGCCAAGCCCACCCCGGGGTTTTGAGTGGCTACACCTTC
TRBJ1-2	TRBV21-1	-	-	CASSIKRRNRGLGYGYTF	TGTGCCAGCAGCATAAAAAGGCGTAACAGGGGGCTCGGCTATGGCTACACCTTC
TRBJ2-2	TRBV29-1	-	-	CSVVGGRTGELFF	TGCAGCGTTGTCGGGGGGCGCACCGGGGAGCTGTTTTTT
TRBJ2-3	TRBV4-1	-	-	CASSQGESARSTDTQYF	TGCGCCAGCAGCCAAGGGGAGTCGGCGCGAAGCACAGATACGCAGTATTTT
TRBJ2-5	TRBV5-6	-	-	CASSFRETQYF	TGTGCCAGCAGCTTCCGGGAGACCCAGTACTTC
TRBJ2-4	TRBV5-1	-	-	CASSLQGAKNIQYF	TGCGCCAGCAGCTTACAGGGAGCCAAAAACATTCAGTACTTC
TRBJ2-4	TRBV2	-	-	CASSAGAIAKNIQYF	TGTGCCAGCAGTGCAGGGGCCATCGCCAAAAACATTCAGTACTTC
TRBJ2-2	TRBV15	-	-	CATSRASANTGELFF	TGTGCCACCAGCAGAGCTTCGGCGAACACCGGGGAGCTGTTTTTT
TRBJ2-1	TRBV11-3	-	-	CATGGLYNEQFF	TGTGCCACCGGGGGTTTGTACAATGAGCAGTTCTTC
TRBJ2-7	TRBV5-1	few	TRBD2	CASSLLAGAYYEQYF	TGCGCCAGCAGCTTACTAGCGGGAGCCTACTACGAGCAGTACTTC
TRBJ1-5	TRBV7-3	-	-	CASSSSPSNSNQPQHF	TGTGCCAGCAGCTCCTCACCCAGTAATAGCAATCAGCCCCAGCATTTT
TRBJ2-3	TRBV10-1	-	TRBD2	CASSEPSGAQYF	TGCGCCAGCAGTGAGCCTAGCGGGGCGCAGTATTTT
TRBJ2-5	TRBV19	-	-	CASSPGLAIVQETQYF	TGTGCCAGTAGTCCGGGACTGGCTATAGTACAAGAGACCCAGTACTTC
TRBJ2-7	TRBV5-4	-	-	CASGRREPPYEQYF	TGTGCCAGCGGGCGTAGGGAGCCCCCTTACGAGCAGTACTTC
TRBJ2-5	TRBV5-4	-	-	CASSSESYGETQYF	TGTGCCAGCAGCTCCGAGTCCTACGGGGAGACCCAGTACTTC
TRBJ2-7	TRBV7-9	few	-	CASSSSNRDEQYF	TGTGCCAGCAGCTCCTCCAACAGGGACGAGCAGTACTTC
TRBJ1-1	TRBV4-2	few	-	CASSQGAHTSTEAFF	TGTGCCAGCAGCCAAGGGGCCCACACGAGCACTGAAGCTTTCTTT
TRBJ2-7	TRBV5-1	-	-	CASSLVESSEQYF	TGCGCCAGCAGCTTGGTTGAGTCTTCCGAGCAGTACTTC
TRBJ2-7	TRBV6-6	once	-	CASSYSLRGSYEQYF	TGTGCCAGCAGTTACTCCCTGCGGGGCTCCTACGAGCAGTACTTC
TRBJ1-5	TRBV27	-	TRBD1	CASSPGQDQPQHF	TGTGCCAGCAGTCCGGGACAGGATCAGCCCCAGCATTTT
TRBJ1-3	TRBV5-1	-	TRBD1	CASSLIPGTGGNTIYF	TGCGCCAGCAGCTTGATCCCCGGGACAGGTGGAAACACCATATATTTT
TRBJ2-3	TRBV6-1	-	TRBD1	CASSAQGAGTDTQYF	TGTGCCAGCAGTGCACAGGGGGCGGGCACAGATACGCAGTATTTT
TRBJ2-5	TRBV7-9	-	-	CASSLGLDKETQYF	TGTGCCAGCAGCTTAGGGCTAGATAAAGAGACCCAGTACTTC
TRBJ2-7	TRBV15	-	TRBD2	CATSRTSGSYEQYF	TGTGCCACCAGCAGGACTAGCGGTAGCTACGAGCAGTACTTC
TRBJ1-3	TRBV5-6	-	-	CASTAQGSGNTIYF	TGTGCCAGCACCGCCCAGGGCTCTGGAAACACCATATATTTT
TRBJ2-5	TRBV25-1	-	TRBD1	CASSSGTGGFETQYF	TGTGCCAGCAGCTCCGGGACAGGGGGGTTTGAGACCCAGTACTTC
TRBJ1-2	TRBV5-1	-	-	CASNTGMDYGYTF	TGCGCCAGCAATACGGGTATGGACTATGGCTACACCTTC
TRBJ2-2	TRBV27	few	-	CASRAYTGELFF	TGTGCCAGCAGGGCCTACACCGGGGAGCTGTTTTTT
TRBJ2-7	TRBV15	-	TRBD2	CATSRDRSGRNEQYF	TGTGCCACCAGCAGAGATAGGAGCGGGAGGAACGAGCAGTACTTC
TRBJ1-4	TRBV6-1	-	TRBD1	CASSDGTGGGNEKLFF	TGTGCCAGCAGTGACGGGACAGGGGGGGGTAATGAAAAACTGTTTTTT
TRBJ2-5	TRBV5-4	-	TRBD2	CASSRRLAGQETQYF	TGTGCCAGCAGCCGCCGACTAGCGGGACAAGAGACCCAGTACTTC
TRBJ1-4	TRBV28	-	-	CASSLGQGWEGTPLAEKLFF	TGTGCCAGCAGTTTGGGTCAGGGGTGGGAGGGGACCCCCTTGGCCGAAAAACTGTTTTTT
TRBJ1-5	TRBV4-1	-	TRBD1	CASSQGRIGDRGNQPQHF	TGCGCCAGCAGCCAAGGAAGAATAGGGGACAGGGGCAATCAGCCCCAGCATTTT
TRBJ2-5	TRBV19	few	TRBD1	CASSTGQGGTQYF	TGTGCCAGTAGTACCGGACAGGGAGGGACCCAGTACTTC